The T cell receptor beta chain described here comes from a study of spatial heterogeneity in lung cancer. Study context: On average, each unique TCR and UMI combination appeared more than ten times in raw reads. Points from the study as a whole: The study found that expanded intratumoral alpha and beta TCR counts tracked tumor mutation counts. Sequencing reached an estimated coverage of tumor T cells that was only around 6.6% for alpha chains and about 13% for beta chains.

Time point indicated: sample taken at primary tumor resection. The donors, around 71 patients with untreated early-stage non-small cell lung cancer, provided the samples. Deletions cut 0 bases from V and 1 base from J, with 14 bases between. The CDR3 extends over 17 amino acids. CDR1 and CDR2 (germline): LGHDT, YNNKEL (reference sequence). As to this clonotype: Its cognate antigen is unknown. A library prepared for alpha chains yielded this beta chain as an off-target read; its size is of little meaning.

TCRdb re-called the 5' RACE reads through MiXCR, storing one row per CDR3 protein. The sample lists roughly 8,000 distinct CDR3 sequences; about 7.7% were seen once. This TCR came from a male donor with early-stage non-small cell lung cancer. The sequences come from lung tumor tissue, collected at surgery. The gene calls are TRBV3-1 and TRBJ2-3; possible D gene TRBD2, 6 bases. The CDR3 DNA follows: TGTGCCAGCAGCCAAGATACGGGACTTCGGGGCACAGATACGCAGTATTTT. It yields the protein CASSQDTGLRGTDTQYF.